The next 28 T cell receptor beta chains were all read from a single sample in a study of glioma-infiltrating T cells after dendritic cell vaccination. Only in-frame clones appear in the TCRdb table, and some are missing; sequencing was by immunoSEQ multiplex PCR. Among 49,000 or so clones listed, about 85% were seen once. This sample comprised blood, obtained before dendritic cell vaccination. The source is a human donor with glioblastoma.

The genes are TRBV11-2 and TRBJ2-3; 7 bases agree with TRBD1. Germline trimming cut 1 base from V and 8 bases from J; bases unmatched to any gene: 9. This CDR3 comprises 15 residues. Germline V gives CDR1 SGHAT, CDR2 FQNNGV. The CDR3 DNA sequence: TGTGCCAGCAGCTTAGCCACACAGGGGTTGGTTACGCAGTATTTT. Its translation: CASSLATQGLVTQYF.

The J gene is TRBJ1-1, the V gene TRBV15; the D gene is possibly TRBD1 (5 bases). Trimming took off 0 bases at V and 12 bases at J, with 11 bases between the two ends. This CDR3 is 12 amino acids long. From germline, CDR1 is LNHNV and CDR2 YYDKDF (reference sequence). The DNA of the CDR3 is TGTGCCACCAGCAGAGATAAGGGGTTTACTTTCTTT. Its translation is CATSRDKGFTFF.

The CDR3 is CASSLSYPGQNYGYTF. In DNA form, the CDR3 reads TGTGCCAGCAGCTTATCCTACCCGGGACAGAACTATGGCTACACCTTC. The rearrangement links TRBV7-2 to TRBJ1-2; 7 nucleotides align to TRBD1. This CDR3 is built from 16 residues. With V trimmed by 2 bases and J by 2 bases, 8 bases remained unmatched. From germline, CDR1 is SGHTA and CDR2 FQGNSA.

This clone has only one observation. V usage is TRBV10-3 and J usage is TRBJ1-1; D is ambiguous. The CDR3 length is 12 residues. Germline values: CDR1 ENHRY, CDR2 SYGVKD. V was pared by 5 bases and J by 4 bases, with 8 bases between. The CDR3 reads CAISKTGTEAFF. DNA for the CDR3: TGTGCCATCAGTAAAACGGGCACTGAAGCTTTCTTT.

The J gene is TRBJ1-6, the V gene TRBV19; tentatively, D is TRBD1 (6 bases). The CDR3 spans 15 residues. V dropped 1 base and J dropped 8 bases, with 12 bases sitting between them. Germline loops: CDR1 LNHDA, CDR2 SQIVND (reference sequence). The CDR3 is CASSIVNRVDSPLHF. CDR3 nucleotides: TGTGCCAGTAGTATAGTAAACAGGGTGGATTCACCCCTCCACTTT.

The J gene is TRBJ2-3, the V gene TRBV7-2; 10 positions agree with TRBD2. Germline-derived CDR1 and CDR2 are SGHTA and FQGNSA. With 4 bases clipped from V and 6 bases from J, the junction kept 13 bases outside the gene matches. The CDR3 sequence is 17 residues long. Here the CDR3 reads CASSSSSGAGGEDTQYF. CDR3 bases: TGTGCCAGCAGCTCCTCCTCGGGAGCGGGGGGGGAGGATACGCAGTATTTT.

The rearrangement joins TRBV7-6 to TRBJ2-7; TRBD2 might be the D (6 bases). CDR3 length: 15 amino acids. V was trimmed by 5 bases and J by 3 bases, leaving 17 bases between them. Germline V gene lookup returns CDR1 SGHVS and CDR2 FNYEAQ. CDR3 amino acids: CASSQAEGANYEQYF. The CDR3 nucleotides read TGTGCCAGCAGCCAAGCGGAGGGAGCAAACTACGAGCAGTACTTC.

This sequence joins TRBV27 and TRBJ2-5; D is ambiguous. Trimming left V 1 base short and J 0 bases short, with 3 bases between. Germline CDR1 MNHEY, CDR2 SMNVEV (reference sequence). There are 13 residues in the CDR3. CDR3 nucleotide sequence: TGTGCCAGCAGTTTATGGCACCAAGAGACCCAGTACTTC. Amino acids: CASSLWHQETQYF.

CDR3 bases: TGTGCCAGCAGCTTACGGACTAGCGGGAGTGTGGCGTACGAGCAGTACTTC. Translated, it gives CASSLRTSGSVAYEQYF. The chain couples TRBV7-2 to TRBJ2-7, with 13 positions matching TRBD2. There are 17 residues in the CDR3. The ends lost 2 bases at V and 4 bases at J; junction bases unmatched: 8. Germline loops: CDR1 SGHTA, CDR2 FQGNSA.

This chain uses TRBV6-6 with TRBJ1-4, with 10 bases that match TRBD1. Germline values: CDR1 MNHNY, CDR2 SVGAGI (reference sequence). The CDR3 runs to 15 residues. J lost 8 bases, V lost 6 bases, and 9 bases had no gene match. Here the CDR3 DNA reads TGTGCCAGCAGCTCCGAGGACAGGGGGGACGAAAAACTGTTTTTT. Translating it yields CASSSEDRGDEKLFF.

This chain uses TRBV11-2 with TRBJ2-2, with TRBD2 matching 9 bases. This CDR3 contains 12 residues. Germline CDR1 and CDR2: SGHAT and FQNNGV. V lost 9 bases and J lost 5; bases outside the gene matches: 1. CDR3 nucleotide sequence: TGTGCCAGTACTAGCGGGACCGGGGAGCTGTTTTTT. Amino acids: CASTSGTGELFF.

The V and J genes are TRBV30 and TRBJ1-2; 7 bases are shared with TRBD1. The CDR3 extends over 17 amino acids. Germline loops: CDR1 GTSNPN, CDR2 SVGIG (reference sequence). Trimming took 1 base from V and 7 from J; bases not matched to a gene: 18. CDR3: CAWSALTIGGGLGGYTF. In DNA form, the CDR3 reads TGTGCCTGGAGTGCCCTAACTATAGGGGGCGGTCTAGGTGGCTACACCTTC. Drawing the rest from reference TRBV30 and TRBJ1-2, the complete variable domain is SQTIHQWPATLVQPVGSPLSLECTVEGTSNPNLYWYRQAAGRGLQLLFYSVGIGQISSEVPQNLSASRPQDRQFILSSKKLLLSDSGFYLCAWSALTIGGGLGGYTFGSGTRLTVV.

The chain couples TRBV4-2 to TRBJ2-3, with TRBD2 identical over 8 bases. The CDR3 is 19 residues long. Germline CDR1 and CDR2: LGHNA and YNFKEQ. Unmatched junction bases numbered 22, after V lost 5 bases and J lost 6 bases. Here the CDR3 reads CASSIRAPGVAGSEDTQYF. DNA of the CDR3: TGTGCCAGCAGCATCCGGGCCCCCGGGGTAGCGGGGTCCGAGGATACGCAGTATTTT.

The chain recombines TRBV27 with TRBJ1-2, with 8 bases aligning to TRBD1. The CDR3 is 13 residues long. Germline CDR1 MNHEY, CDR2 SMNVEV (reference sequence). V trimming: 3 bases; J trimming: 8 bases; junction bases outside the gene matches: 5. The CDR3 sequence is CASSFDRGKGYTF. The CDR3 DNA follows: TGTGCCAGCAGTTTCGACAGGGGCAAGGGCTACACCTTC.

V gene TRBV6-4 combines with J gene TRBJ2-1; 13 nucleotides align to TRBD2. Trimming at V came to 0 bases and at J to 10 bases, leaving 6 bases not matched to a gene. The CDR3 loop spans 16 amino acids. From germline, CDR1 is MRHNA and CDR2 SNTAGT. The DNA of the CDR3 is TGTGCCAGCAGTGACTCTCCGACTAGCGGGAGGCCGGAGCAGTTCTTC. It is translated as CASSDSPTSGRPEQFF.

This sequence joins TRBV5-4 and TRBJ2-5, with TRBD1 matching over 9 bases. The CDR3 is made up of 17 amino acids. V was clipped by 0 bases and J by 3 bases; unmatched bases: 9. Germline V gives CDR1 SGHNT, CDR2 YYREEE (reference sequence). The CDR3 DNA is TGTGCCAGCAGCTTGGAAGGTGGGACAGGGACTAAAGAGACCCAGTACTTC. Protein product: CASSLEGGTGTKETQYF.

This chain connects TRBV15 to TRBJ2-2; 8 bases are shared with TRBD1. Germline CDR1 reads LNHNV; CDR2 reads YYDKDF (reference sequence). J lost 6 bases, V lost 11 bases, and 5 bases had no gene match. The CDR3 consists of 12 residues. CDR3 in DNA: TGTGCCTCAGGGGGCCGCGCCGGGGAGCTGTTTTTT. It encodes CASGGRAGELFF.

V gene TRBV11-2 combines with J gene TRBJ2-7; 12 nucleotides agree with TRBD1. CDR3 length equals 17 residues. CDR1 is SGHAT and CDR2 is FQNNGV in the germline V gene. The V gene end was trimmed by 3 bases and the J gene end by 4 bases; junction bases not matched to a gene: 10. The DNA for the CDR3 is TGTGCCAGCAGCTTTTTACCGGGACAGGGGGCTAGGTACGAGCAGTACTTC. Its protein product is CASSFLPGQGARYEQYF.

The chain carries TRBV6-1 and TRBJ1-1; D might be TRBD1 (5 bases). The CDR3 totals 13 residues. V dropped 0 bases and J dropped 6 bases, with 8 bases sitting between them. Germline values: CDR1 MNHNS, CDR2 SASEGT. The CDR3 here is CASSEAWGAEAFF. The CDR3 DNA reads TGTGCCAGCAGTGAAGCGTGGGGCGCTGAAGCTTTCTTT.

The genes are TRBV15 and TRBJ2-3; TRBD1 matches 10 bases. J lost 2 bases, V lost 1 base, and 6 bases had no gene match. The CDR3 runs 17 residues. Germline values: CDR1 LNHNV, CDR2 YYDKDF (reference sequence). The CDR3 is CATSRAGTGALTDTQYF. The DNA of the CDR3 is TGTGCCACCAGCAGAGCCGGGACAGGGGCCCTCACAGATACGCAGTATTTT.

V and J are TRBV27 and TRBJ2-1, with D possibly TRBD1 on 7 matching bases. From germline, CDR1 is MNHEY and CDR2 SMNVEV (reference sequence). The CDR3 spans 13 residues. V shed 7 bases and J shed 8 bases, with 15 bases lying between them. CDR3 residues: CASNRQGGHEQFF. The CDR3 nucleotides are TGTGCCAGCAACCGACAGGGAGGCCATGAGCAGTTCTTC.

The rearrangement joins TRBV15 to TRBJ1-1; 9 positions match TRBD1. This CDR3 is built from 15 residues. V lost 2 bases, J lost 4 bases, and 5 bases stayed unmatched. CDR1 and CDR2 (germline): LNHNV, YYDKDF (reference sequence). CDR3 region: CATSRNRGPVTEAFF. CDR3 sequence (DNA): TGTGCCACCAGCAGAAACAGGGGGCCGGTCACTGAAGCTTTCTTT.

The chain uses TRBV5-1 and TRBJ1-2; 9 bases are a match to TRBD1. V shed 4 bases and J 3 bases; nucleotides not matched to a gene: 4. The CDR3 extends over 14 amino acids. Per the germline V gene, CDR1 is SGHRS and CDR2 is YFSETQ. The CDR3 DNA is TGCGCCAGCAGCCGCGGACAGGGGTACTATGGCTACACCTTC. Translated: CASSRGQGYYGYTF.

This clone was recorded only once. The rearrangement uses TRBV27 and TRBJ1-2, with unresolved D. Between the trimmed V and J ends, which lost 9 bases and 8 bases, there was a span of 22 bases. This CDR3 has 14 residues. CDR1 is MNHEY and CDR2 is SMNVEV in the germline V gene (reference sequence). This chain's CDR3 is CASRREGGIGGYTF. As DNA, the CDR3 is TGTGCCAGTCGCCGCGAGGGAGGAATCGGGGGCTACACCTTC.

This clone was observed a single time. The V gene is TRBV5-1, the J gene TRBJ2-3; the D gene is possibly TRBD1 (6 bases). Germline CDR1 is SGHRS and CDR2 is YFSETQ. The CDR3 loop spans 15 amino acids. V was trimmed by 0 bases and J by 8 bases, leaving 16 bases between them. The DNA of the CDR3 is TGCGCCAGCAGCTTGGAACAGGGCCCCACCGGTACGCAGTATTTT. This codes for CASSLEQGPTGTQYF.

This chain uses TRBV12-5 with TRBJ1-3; maybe TRBD1 (6 bases). The V gene's germline CDR1 is LGHNT and CDR2 FRNRAP. Trimming removed 1 base from V and 4 bases from J, with 11 bases in between. There are 15 residues in the CDR3. CDR3 protein: CASGLGGQGGNTIYF. CDR3 bases: TGTGCTAGTGGTTTGGGGGGGCAAGGCGGAAACACCATATATTTT.

The chain employs TRBV2 and TRBJ1-1; a weak D match, TRBD1 (6 bases). The CDR3 is 13 amino acids. V lost 2 bases and J 11 bases, leaving 15 bases between the germline ends. Germline CDR1 reads SNHLY; CDR2 reads FYNNEI. CDR3 loop: CASSERSKGDAFF. The CDR3 nucleotides are TGTGCCAGCAGTGAAAGGTCTAAGGGGGACGCTTTCTTT.

The chain carries TRBV5-1 and TRBJ2-7, with D maybe TRBD1 (7 bases). CDR3 length: 15 residues. CDR1 and CDR2 (germline): SGHRS, YFSETQ. Trimming took 4 bases from V and 2 from J, leaving 16 bases between them. CDR3 nucleotides: TGCGCCAGCAGCATCCGGGCGGGACAGACCTACGAGCAGTACTTC. It translates to CASSIRAGQTYEQYF.